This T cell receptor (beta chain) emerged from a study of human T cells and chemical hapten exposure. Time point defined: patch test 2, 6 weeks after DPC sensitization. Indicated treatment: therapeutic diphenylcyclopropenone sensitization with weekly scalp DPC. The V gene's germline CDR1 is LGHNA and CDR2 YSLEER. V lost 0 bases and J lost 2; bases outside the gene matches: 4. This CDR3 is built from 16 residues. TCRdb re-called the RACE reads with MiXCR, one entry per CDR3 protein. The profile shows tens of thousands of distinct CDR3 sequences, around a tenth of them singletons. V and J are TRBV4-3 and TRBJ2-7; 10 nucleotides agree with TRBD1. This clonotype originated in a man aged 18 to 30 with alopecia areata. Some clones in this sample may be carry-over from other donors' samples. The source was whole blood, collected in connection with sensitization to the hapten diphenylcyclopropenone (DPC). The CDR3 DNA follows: TGCGCCAGCAGCCAAGAGCTGGACAGGGGGGCCTACGAGCAGTACTTC. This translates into CASSQELDRGAYEQYF.